This T cell receptor beta chain stems from a study of human T cells and chemical hapten exposure. Study observations and caveats: Unchanged with DPC sensitization were TCRs above 1 in 1000 frequency.

The CDR3 sequence is 14 residues long. The J segment lost 7 bases and the V segment lost 6 bases, leaving 10 bases of the junction unmatched. In TCRdb, the RACE reads were re-called with MiXCR into one record per CDR3 protein. The table includes 25,000 to 35,000 distinct CDR3 sequences, 7% to 8.5% detected once. As concerns this clonotype: The antigen remains undetermined.

The time point is: healthy volunteer bleed at 2 weeks. Before extraction, the whole blood was not fractionated, and total RNA was taken from it. This receptor was obtained from a human donor in good health. Some clones in this sample may be carry-over from other donors' samples. Sequencing was performed on whole blood. The chain joins TRBV12-3 or TRBV12-4 to TRBJ1-2; 8 positions match TRBD1. Here the CDR3 reads CASSGGQGMGGYTF. As DNA, the CDR3 is TGTGCCAGCAGCGGCGGACAGGGAATGGGTGGCTACACCTTC.